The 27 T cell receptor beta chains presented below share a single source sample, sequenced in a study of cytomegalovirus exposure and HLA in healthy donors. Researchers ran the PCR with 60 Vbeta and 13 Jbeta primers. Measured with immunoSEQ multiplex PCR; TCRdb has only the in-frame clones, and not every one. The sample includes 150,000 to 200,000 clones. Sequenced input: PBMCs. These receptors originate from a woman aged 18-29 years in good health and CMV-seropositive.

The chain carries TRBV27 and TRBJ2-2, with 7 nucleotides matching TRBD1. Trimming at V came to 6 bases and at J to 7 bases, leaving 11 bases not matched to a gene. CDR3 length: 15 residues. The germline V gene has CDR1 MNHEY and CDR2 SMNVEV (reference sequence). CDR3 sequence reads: CASRQGGRDSGELFF. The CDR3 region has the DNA TGTGCCAGCAGGCAAGGGGGCAGGGACAGCGGGGAGCTGTTTTTT.

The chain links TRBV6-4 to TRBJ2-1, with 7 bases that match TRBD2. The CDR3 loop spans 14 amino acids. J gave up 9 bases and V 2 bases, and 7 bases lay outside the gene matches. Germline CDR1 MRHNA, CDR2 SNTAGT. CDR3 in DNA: TGTGCCAGCAGTGACGAGGCGGGAGTTTCTGAGCAGTTCTTC. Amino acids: CASSDEAGVSEQFF.

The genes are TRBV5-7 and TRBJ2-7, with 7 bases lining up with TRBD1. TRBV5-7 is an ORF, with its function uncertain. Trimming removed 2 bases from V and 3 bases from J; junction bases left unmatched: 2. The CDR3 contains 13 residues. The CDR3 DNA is TGTGCCAGCAGCTTCGGGACAGTCTACGAGCAGTACTTC. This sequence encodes CASSFGTVYEQYF.

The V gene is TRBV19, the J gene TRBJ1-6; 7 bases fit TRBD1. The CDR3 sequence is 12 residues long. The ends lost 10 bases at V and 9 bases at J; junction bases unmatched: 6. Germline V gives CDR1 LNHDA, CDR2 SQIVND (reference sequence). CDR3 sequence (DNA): TGTGCCACCCAAACAGGGGCTTCACCCCTCCACTTT. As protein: CATQTGASPLHF.

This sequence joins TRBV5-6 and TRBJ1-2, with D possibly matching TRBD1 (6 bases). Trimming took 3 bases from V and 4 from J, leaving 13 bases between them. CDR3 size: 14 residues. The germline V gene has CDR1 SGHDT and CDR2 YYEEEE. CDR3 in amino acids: CASSSYMDSYGYTF. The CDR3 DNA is TGTGCCAGCAGCTCCTACATGGACAGCTATGGCTACACCTTC.

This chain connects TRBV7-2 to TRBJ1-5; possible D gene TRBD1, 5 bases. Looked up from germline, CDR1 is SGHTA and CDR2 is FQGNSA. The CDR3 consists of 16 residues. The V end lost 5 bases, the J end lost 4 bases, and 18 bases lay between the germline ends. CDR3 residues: CASSIRTGLPNQPQHF. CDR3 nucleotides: TGTGCCAGCAGCATACGAACAGGTCTCCCAAATCAGCCCCAGCATTTT.

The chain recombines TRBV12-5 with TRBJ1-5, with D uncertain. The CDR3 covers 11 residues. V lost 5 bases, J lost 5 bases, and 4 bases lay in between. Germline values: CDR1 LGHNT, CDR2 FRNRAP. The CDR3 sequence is CASGRDQPQHF. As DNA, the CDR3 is TGTGCTAGTGGTCGGGATCAGCCCCAGCATTTT.

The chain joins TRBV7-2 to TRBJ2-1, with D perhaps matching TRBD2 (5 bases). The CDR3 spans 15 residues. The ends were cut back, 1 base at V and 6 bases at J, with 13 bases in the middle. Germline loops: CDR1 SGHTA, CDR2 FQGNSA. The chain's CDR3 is CASSLGVTGSNEQFF. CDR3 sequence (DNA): TGTGCCAGCAGCTTAGGGGTGACGGGGTCCAATGAGCAGTTCTTC.

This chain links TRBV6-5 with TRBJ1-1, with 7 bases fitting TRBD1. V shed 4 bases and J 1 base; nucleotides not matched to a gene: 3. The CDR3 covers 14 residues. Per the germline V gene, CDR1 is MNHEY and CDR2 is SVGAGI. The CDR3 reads CASSSTGENTEAFF. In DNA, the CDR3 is TGTGCCAGCAGTTCAACAGGGGAGAACACTGAAGCTTTCTTT.

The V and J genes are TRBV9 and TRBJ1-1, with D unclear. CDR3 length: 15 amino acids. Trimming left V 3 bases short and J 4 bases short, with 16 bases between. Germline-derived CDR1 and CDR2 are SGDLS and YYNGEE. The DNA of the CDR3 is TGTGCCAGCAGCGCCGTAATGCTGAGCGGCACTGAAGCTTTCTTT. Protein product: CASSAVMLSGTEAFF.

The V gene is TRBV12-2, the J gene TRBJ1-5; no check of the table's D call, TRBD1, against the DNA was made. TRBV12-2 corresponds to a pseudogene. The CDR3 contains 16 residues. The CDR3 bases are TGTGCAAGTCGCATAATACAGGGACGATGCAATCAGCCCCAGCATTTT. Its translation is CASRIIQGRCNQPQHF.

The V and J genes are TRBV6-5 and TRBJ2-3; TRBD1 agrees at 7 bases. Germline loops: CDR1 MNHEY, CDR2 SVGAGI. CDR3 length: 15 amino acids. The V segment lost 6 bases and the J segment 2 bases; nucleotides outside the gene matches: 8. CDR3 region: CASRAWDSLTDTQYF. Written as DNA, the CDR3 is TGTGCCAGCAGGGCATGGGACAGCCTCACAGATACGCAGTATTTT.

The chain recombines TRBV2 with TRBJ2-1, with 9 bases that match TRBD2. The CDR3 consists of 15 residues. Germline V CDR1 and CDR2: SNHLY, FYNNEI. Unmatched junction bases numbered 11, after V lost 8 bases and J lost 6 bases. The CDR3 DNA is TGTGCCAGCTCCAGGGCTAGCGGGATAAGCAATGAGCAGTTCTTC. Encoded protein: CASSRASGISNEQFF.

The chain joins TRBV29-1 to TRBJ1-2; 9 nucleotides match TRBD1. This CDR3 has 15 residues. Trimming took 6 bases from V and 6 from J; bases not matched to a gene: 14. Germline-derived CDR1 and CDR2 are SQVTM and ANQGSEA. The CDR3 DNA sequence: TGCAGCGTACCCCCGGGGGACAGGGATAAGCATGGCTACACCTTC. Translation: CSVPPGDRDKHGYTF. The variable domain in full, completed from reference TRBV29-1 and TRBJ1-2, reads SAVISQKPSRDICQRGTSLTIQCQVDSQVTMMFWYRQQPGQSLTLIATANQGSEATYESGFVIDKFPISRPNLTFSTLTVSNMSPEDSSIYLCSVPPGDRDKHGYTFGSGTRLTVV.

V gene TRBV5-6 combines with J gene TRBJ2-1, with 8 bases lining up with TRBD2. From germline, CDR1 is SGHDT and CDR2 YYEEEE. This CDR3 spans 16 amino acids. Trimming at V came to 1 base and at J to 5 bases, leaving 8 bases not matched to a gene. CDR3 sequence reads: CASSLREGLRDNEQFF. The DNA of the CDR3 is TGTGCCAGCAGCTTGCGGGAGGGCCTCCGGGACAATGAGCAGTTCTTC.

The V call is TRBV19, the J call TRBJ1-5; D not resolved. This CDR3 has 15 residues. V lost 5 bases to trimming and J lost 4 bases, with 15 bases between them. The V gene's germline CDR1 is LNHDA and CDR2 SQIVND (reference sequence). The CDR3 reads CASSAQPGGNQPQHF. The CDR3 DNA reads TGTGCCAGTAGTGCGCAACCAGGAGGGAATCAGCCCCAGCATTTT.

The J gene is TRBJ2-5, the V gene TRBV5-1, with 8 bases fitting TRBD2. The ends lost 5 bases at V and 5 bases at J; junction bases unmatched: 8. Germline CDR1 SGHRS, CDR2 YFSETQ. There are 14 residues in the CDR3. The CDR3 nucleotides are TGCGCCAGCAGGGGTAGCGGGACTCTTGAGACCCAGTACTTC. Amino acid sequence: CASRGSGTLETQYF.

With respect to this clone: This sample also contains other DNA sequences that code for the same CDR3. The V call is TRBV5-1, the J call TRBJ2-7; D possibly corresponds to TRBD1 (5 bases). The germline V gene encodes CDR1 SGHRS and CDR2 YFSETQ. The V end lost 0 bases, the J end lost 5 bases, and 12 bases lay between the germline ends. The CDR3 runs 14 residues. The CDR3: CASSLGQGSNEQYF. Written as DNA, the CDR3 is TGCGCCAGCAGCTTGGGGCAGGGTAGCAACGAGCAGTACTTC.

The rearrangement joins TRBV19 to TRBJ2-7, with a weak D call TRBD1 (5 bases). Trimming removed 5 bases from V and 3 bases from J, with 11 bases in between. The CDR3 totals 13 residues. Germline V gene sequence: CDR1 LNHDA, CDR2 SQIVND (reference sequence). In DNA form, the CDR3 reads TGTGCCAGTAGTTTTGACAGTTACTACGAGCAGTACTTC. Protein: CASSFDSYYEQYF.

Here the CDR3 reads CASSLIGRRRNYGYTF. The CDR3 region has the DNA TGTGCCAGCAGCTTAATCGGGCGGAGGAGGAACTATGGCTACACCTTC. The chain recombines TRBV13 with TRBJ1-2; no firm D call. The CDR3 runs to 16 residues. Germline CDR1 PRHDT, CDR2 FYEKMQ (reference sequence). V was pared by 2 bases and J by 2 bases, with 15 bases between.

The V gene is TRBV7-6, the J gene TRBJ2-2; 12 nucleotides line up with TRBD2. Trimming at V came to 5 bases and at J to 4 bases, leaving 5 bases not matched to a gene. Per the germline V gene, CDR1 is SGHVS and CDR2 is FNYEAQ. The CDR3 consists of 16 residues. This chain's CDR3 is CASSPRTSGTTGELFF. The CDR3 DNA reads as TGTGCCAGCAGCCCACGGACTAGCGGGACCACCGGGGAGCTGTTTTTT.

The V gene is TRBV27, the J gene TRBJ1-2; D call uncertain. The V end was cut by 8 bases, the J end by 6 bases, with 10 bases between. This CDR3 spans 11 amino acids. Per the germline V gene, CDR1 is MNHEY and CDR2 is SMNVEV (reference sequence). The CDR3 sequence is CASPEADGYTF. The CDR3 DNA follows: TGTGCCAGCCCGGAAGCGGATGGCTACACCTTC.

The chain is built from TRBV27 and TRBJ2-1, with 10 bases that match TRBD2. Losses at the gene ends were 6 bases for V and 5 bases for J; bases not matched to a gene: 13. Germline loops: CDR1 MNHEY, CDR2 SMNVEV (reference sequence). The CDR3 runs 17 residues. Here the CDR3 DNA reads TGTGCCAGCAGCTTTATCCCCGGACTAGCGGATCACAATGAGCAGTTCTTC. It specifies CASSFIPGLADHNEQFF.

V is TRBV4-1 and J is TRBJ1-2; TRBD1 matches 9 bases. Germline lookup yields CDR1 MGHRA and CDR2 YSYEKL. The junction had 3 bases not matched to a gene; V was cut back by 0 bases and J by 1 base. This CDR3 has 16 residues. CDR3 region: CASSQDGTGLNYGYTF. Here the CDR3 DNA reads TGCGCCAGCAGCCAAGATGGGACAGGGCTTAACTATGGCTACACCTTC.

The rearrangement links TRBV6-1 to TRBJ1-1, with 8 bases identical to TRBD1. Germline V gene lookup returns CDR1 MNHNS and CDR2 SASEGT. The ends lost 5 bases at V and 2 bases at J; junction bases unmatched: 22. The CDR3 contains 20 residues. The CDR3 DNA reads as TGTGCCAGCAGTCAAGTTCCCAAATCGGACAGGGCAGGGTTTAACACTGAAGCTTTCTTT. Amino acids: CASSQVPKSDRAGFNTEAFF.

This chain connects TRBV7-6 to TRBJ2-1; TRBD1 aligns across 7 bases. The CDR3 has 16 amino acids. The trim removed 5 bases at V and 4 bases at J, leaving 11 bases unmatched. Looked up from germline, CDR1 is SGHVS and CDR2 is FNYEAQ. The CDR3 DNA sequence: TGTGCCAGCAGCCTTCACAGGGGCGTGATGTACAATGAGCAGTTCTTC. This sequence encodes CASSLHRGVMYNEQFF.

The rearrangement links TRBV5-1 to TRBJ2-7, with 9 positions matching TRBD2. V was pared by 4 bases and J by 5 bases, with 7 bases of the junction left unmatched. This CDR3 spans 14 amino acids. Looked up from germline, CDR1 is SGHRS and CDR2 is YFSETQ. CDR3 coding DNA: TGCGCCAGCAGCCGGGGACTAGCCGGAGACGAGCAGTACTTC. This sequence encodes CASSRGLAGDEQYF.